A selection of T cell receptor beta chains follows, all from one sample in a study of control samples from healthy donors and cancer patients. The method was immunoSEQ multiplex PCR; TCRdb's version includes in-frame clones alone and lacks a portion of them. The sample lists 50,000 to 70,000 clones; approximately 95% were seen once. Sequencing was performed on blood. Receptors originate from a woman between 18 and 29 years old in good health. The CDR3 runs from the conserved cysteine through the conserved F or W.

v_call: TRBV5-4; j_call: TRBJ1-2; cdr3_aa: CASSTGVGQWGYTF
v_call: TRBV29-1; j_call: TRBJ2-1; cdr3_aa: CSVELAGLYNEQFF
v_call: TRBV21-1; j_call: TRBJ2-6; cdr3_aa: CASSKEVYRDRYCSGANVLTF
v_call: TRBV5-1; j_call: TRBJ1-6; cdr3_aa: CASSRTGAGGNSPLHF
v_call: TRBV11-2; j_call: TRBJ1-2; cdr3_aa: CASRLPGRYGYTF
v_call: TRBV3-1/TRBV3-2; j_call: TRBJ1-3; cdr3_aa: CASSQEPRTIGNTIYF
v_call: TRBV14; j_call: TRBJ1-5; cdr3_aa: CASSQDHYSFTSNQPQHF
v_call: TRBV4-1; j_call: TRBJ1-3; cdr3_aa: CASSQHLTGGSGNTIYF
v_call: TRBV3-1/TRBV3-2; j_call: TRBJ1-5; cdr3_aa: CASSQAGNQPQHF
v_call: TRBV6-2/TRBV6-3; j_call: TRBJ2-3; cdr3_aa: CASSYSTGEHTDTQYF
v_call: TRBV6-5; j_call: TRBJ2-1; cdr3_aa: CASRPSDRPYNEQFF
v_call: TRBV6-5; j_call: TRBJ1-1; cdr3_aa: CASRDRGVTEAFF
v_call: TRBV12-3/TRBV12-4; j_call: TRBJ1-2; cdr3_aa: CASSPGFRDGYTF
v_call: TRBV6-5; j_call: TRBJ1-2; cdr3_aa: CASSPGLNYGYTF
v_call: TRBV5-3; j_call: TRBJ1-6; cdr3_aa: CARSLVSPLHF
v_call: TRBV3-1/TRBV3-2; j_call: TRBJ2-4; cdr3_aa: CASSAGGVRRNIQYF
v_call: TRBV11-2; j_call: TRBJ1-6; cdr3_aa: CASSPLTGSPLHF
v_call: TRBV5-8; j_call: TRBJ1-5; cdr3_aa: CASSPGTGGNNQPQHF
v_call: TRBV25-1; j_call: TRBJ2-3; cdr3_aa: CASSSTSGGVSPQYF
v_call: TRBV4-1; j_call: TRBJ2-5; cdr3_aa: CASSQVPGPNRGETQYF
v_call: TRBV11-2; j_call: TRBJ2-2; cdr3_aa: CASSLNPGELFF
v_call: TRBV5-1; j_call: TRBJ2-3; cdr3_aa: CASSLVAADTQYF
v_call: TRBV19; j_call: TRBJ2-7; cdr3_aa: CASSKGDRLEQYF
v_call: TRBV30; j_call: TRBJ1-1; cdr3_aa: CAWNGGVRTEAFF
v_call: TRBV6-1; j_call: TRBJ1-6; cdr3_aa: CASSEMSGEGSPLHF
v_call: TRBV29-1; j_call: TRBJ1-2; cdr3_aa: CSVTRLQGDTDYGYTF
v_call: TRBV5-1; j_call: TRBJ1-3; cdr3_aa: CASSLGRGPLGSSGNTIYF
v_call: TRBV7-6; j_call: TRBJ1-3; cdr3_aa: CASSLSTGNTIYF
v_call: TRBV4-3; j_call: TRBJ1-5; cdr3_aa: CASSQARGNQPQHF
v_call: TRBV6-5; j_call: TRBJ1-4; cdr3_aa: CASSYSRQLNEKLFF
v_call: TRBV2; j_call: TRBJ1-2; cdr3_aa: CASRDSNYGYTF
v_call: TRBV18; j_call: TRBJ2-7; cdr3_aa: CASSPGTSSYEQYF
v_call: TRBV20-1; j_call: TRBJ1-1; cdr3_aa: CSARDRVEAFF
v_call: TRBV19; j_call: TRBJ1-2; cdr3_aa: CTTQSQNYGYTF
v_call: TRBV4-1; j_call: TRBJ2-3; cdr3_aa: CASSLRYETGFTDTQYF
v_call: TRBV7-9; j_call: TRBJ1-1; cdr3_aa: CASSPGTEAFF
v_call: TRBV10-3; j_call: TRBJ1-4; cdr3_aa: CAISGDRVGEKLFF
v_call: TRBV13; j_call: TRBJ2-2; cdr3_aa: CASSPRQGGFTGELFF
v_call: TRBV7-2; j_call: TRBJ2-5; cdr3_aa: CASSLARDTLETQYF
v_call: TRBV28; j_call: TRBJ1-5; cdr3_aa: CASSLTLSNQPQHF
v_call: TRBV7-9; j_call: TRBJ1-1; cdr3_aa: CASSLRSEAFF